The clone carrying this T cell receptor beta chain was observed many times. Its antigen is not known. Researchers tagged individual cDNA molecules with unique molecular identifiers. TCRdb re-called the 5' RACE reads with MiXCR, one entry per CDR3 protein. The sample has around 72,000 distinct CDR3 sequences, around 10% seen once. This specimen comes from a study of early T cells in non-severe SARS-CoV-2 infection. The wider study: Sequencing targeted bulk RNA from unsorted whole blood, leaving chains unpaired. Regarding the study as a whole: In VDJdb matching, anti-spike CD8 responses were favored while private and CD4 specificities went missing.

The source material was whole blood, sampled at baseline. This TCR came from an adult who was a healthcare worker with PCR-confirmed SARS-CoV-2 infection or an uninfected control (not recorded which).

This CDR3 reads CAISAQVGYTF. The CDR3 coding sequence is TGTGCCATCAGTGCTCAAGTTGGCTACACCTTC. The rearrangement links TRBV10-3 to TRBJ1-2; D remains unclear. From germline, CDR1 is ENHRY and CDR2 SYGVKD. The CDR3 is made up of 11 amino acids. Trimming stripped 4 bases from V and 7 bases from J, with 7 bases between.